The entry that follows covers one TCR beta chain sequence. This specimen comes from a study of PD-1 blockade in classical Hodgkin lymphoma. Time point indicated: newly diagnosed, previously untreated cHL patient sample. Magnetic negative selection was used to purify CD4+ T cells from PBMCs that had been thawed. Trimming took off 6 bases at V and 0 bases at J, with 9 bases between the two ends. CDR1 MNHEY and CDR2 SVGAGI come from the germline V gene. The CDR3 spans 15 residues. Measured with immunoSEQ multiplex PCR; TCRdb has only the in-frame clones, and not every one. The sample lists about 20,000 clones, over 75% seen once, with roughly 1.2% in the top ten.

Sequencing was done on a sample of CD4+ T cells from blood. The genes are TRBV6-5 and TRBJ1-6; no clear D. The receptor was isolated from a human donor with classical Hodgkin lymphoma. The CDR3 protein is CASRRLSSYNSPLHF. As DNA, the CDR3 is TGTGCCAGCAGGCGACTAAGCTCCTATAATTCACCCCTCCACTTT.